A single sample gave rise to the 14 T cell receptor beta chains below, sequenced in a study of Graves' ophthalmopathy and Graves' hyperthyroidism. Beta-chain TCR CDR3 regions were amplified from RNA transcripts. HTBI-primed first-round RT-PCR preceded second-round multiplex PCR. Using its own MiXCR run on the multiplex PCR reads, TCRdb lists one record per CDR3 protein. The table lists over a million distinct CDR3 sequences, 35% to 40% of them singletons. Sequenced input: peripheral blood or thyroid tissue (not recorded which). The receptor set was obtained from an adult man with Graves' hyperthyroidism.

The V gene is TRBV7-9, the J gene TRBJ2-5; no firm D call. The germline CDR1 and CDR2 sequences are SEHNR and FQNEAQ (reference sequence). The CDR3 spans 14 residues. Trimming took off 0 bases at V and 7 bases at J, with 12 bases between the two ends. DNA of the CDR3: TGTGCCAGCAGCTTAGCCCCTCAATCGGGGACCCAGTACTTC. Protein sequence: CASSLAPQSGTQYF.

The CDR3 DNA reads TGTGCCAGCAGCACCTCTACAGGGGGCCAAGAGACCCAGTACTTC. As protein: CASSTSTGGQETQYF. The chain joins TRBV7-8 to TRBJ2-5; 8 bases agree with TRBD1. The V gene's germline CDR1 is SGHVS and CDR2 FQNEAQ. CDR3 length equals 15 residues. Germline trimming cut 5 bases from V and 1 base from J; bases unmatched to any gene: 6.

This clonotype was detected ten times or more. The V gene is TRBV7-9, the J gene TRBJ2-7, with 8 bases identical to TRBD2. V was pared by 4 bases and J by 6 bases, with 17 bases of the junction left unmatched. The CDR3 contains 17 residues. The germline CDR1 and CDR2 sequences are SEHNR and FQNEAQ (reference sequence). The CDR3 nucleotides read TGTGCCAGCAGCTCCCGTCACGGGTCGGGAGGGCCCCGCGAGCAGTACTTC. This encodes CASSSRHGSGGPREQYF.

This chain joins TRBV12-3 or TRBV12-4 and TRBJ2-7, with 9 bases aligning to TRBD1. This CDR3 is built from 13 residues. Trimming removed 6 bases from V and 7 bases from J; junction bases left unmatched: 7. The CDR3 reads CASRIQGAGEQYF. The CDR3 DNA follows: TGTGCCAGCAGGATACAGGGGGCGGGAGAGCAGTACTTC.

This clonotype was seen at least ten times. One junction end disagrees with the germline gene, perhaps due to a read error. The V call is TRBV7-9, the J call TRBJ2-5, with unresolved D. Germline V gene sequence: CDR1 SEHNR, CDR2 FQNEAQ (reference sequence). The CDR3 has 14 amino acids. This CDR3 reads CTSSIDGVGQPQYF. The CDR3, as DNA: TGTACCAGCAGCATCGATGGGGTTGGTCAGCCCCAGTACTTC.

As to this clonotype: A single base separates this from a much larger clone, so it may be a read error. This sequence joins TRBV5-1 and TRBJ2-7; D uncertain. Trimming took 9 bases from V and 4 from J, leaving 14 bases between them. The CDR3 totals 12 residues. Germline assignment: CDR1 SGHRS and CDR2 YFSETQ. CDR3 residues: CATRRDDYEQYF. CDR3 nucleotide sequence: TGCGCCACCAGAAGAGACGATTACGAGCAGTACTTC.

This clonotype was counted many times. The chain is built from TRBV29-1 and TRBJ2-7; no clear D gene. V lost 4 bases, J lost 5 bases, and 9 bases lay in between. CDR1 SQVTM and CDR2 ANQGSEA come from the germline V gene. The CDR3 loop spans 11 amino acids. CDR3 loop: CSVGGPDEQYF. Written as DNA, the CDR3 is TGCAGCGTTGGCGGCCCCGACGAGCAGTACTTC.

This clonotype was seen repeatedly, ten times or more. In DNA form, the CDR3 reads TGTGCCAGTAGTAGCCGGGACAGGGGACCCTACGAGCAGTACTTC. Protein product: CASSSRDRGPYEQYF. The chain has TRBV19 and TRBJ2-7; 10 bases map to TRBD1. Looked up from germline, CDR1 is LNHDA and CDR2 is SQIVND (reference sequence). CDR3 size: 15 residues. Trimming at V came to 4 bases and at J to 2 bases, leaving 5 bases not matched to a gene.

This clonotype came up once. This chain links TRBV7-2 with TRBJ1-2; the D gene is possibly TRBD1 (6 bases). Germline V gene sequence: CDR1 SGHTA, CDR2 FQGNSA. This CDR3 comprises 12 residues. The V end was cut by 3 bases, the J end by 8 bases, with 10 bases between. CDR3 in amino acids: CASSLVQGGYTF. The DNA of the CDR3 is TGTGCCAGCAGCTTGGTACAGGGAGGCTACACCTTC.

The gene calls are TRBV2 and TRBJ1-2; maybe TRBD1 (6 bases). The CDR3 consists of 14 residues. CDR1 and CDR2 (germline): SNHLY, FYNNEI. V was trimmed by 5 bases and J by 4 bases, leaving 14 bases between them. The CDR3 DNA reads TGTGCCAGCAGTACCCGCAGGGGATCCTATGGCTACACCTTC. This translates into CASSTRRGSYGYTF.

The V gene is TRBV11-2, the J gene TRBJ1-6; the match to TRBD1 covers 9 bases. Germline values: CDR1 SGHAT, CDR2 FQNNGV. The J segment lost 10 bases and the V segment lost 8 bases, leaving 6 bases of the junction unmatched. The CDR3 spans 13 residues. The CDR3 sequence: CASRRDRVSPLHF. In DNA, the CDR3 is TGTGCCAGCCGCCGGGACAGGGTCTCACCCCTCCACTTT.

The rearrangement uses TRBV4-1 and TRBJ1-2; 7 bases map to TRBD1. Germline trimming cut 1 base from V and 8 bases from J; bases unmatched to any gene: 13. Germline loops: CDR1 MGHRA, CDR2 YSYEKL. The CDR3 has 16 amino acids. The CDR3 spells CASSQAGIGGGDGYTF. The CDR3 DNA reads TGCGCCAGCAGCCAAGCTGGGATAGGAGGGGGCGACGGCTACACCTTC.

This clonotype was recorded at least ten times. The V call is TRBV29-1, the J call TRBJ2-7, with D perhaps matching TRBD1 or TRBD2 (5 bases each). CDR1 and CDR2 from the germline V gene are SQVTM and ANQGSEA. The CDR3 sequence is 13 residues long. Trimming removed 6 bases from V and 2 bases from J, with 14 bases in between. The CDR3 coding sequence is TGCAGCGTACCTGGGACGCATACCTACGAGCAGTACTTC. This sequence encodes CSVPGTHTYEQYF.

The chain combines TRBV29-1 with TRBJ1-5; D possibly corresponds to TRBD1 (5 bases). Germline values: CDR1 SQVTM, CDR2 ANQGSEA. Trimming took off 6 bases at V and 2 bases at J, with 8 bases between the two ends. CDR3 length equals 12 residues. The CDR3 protein is CSVRVRNQPQHF. In nucleotides, the CDR3 is TGCAGCGTCAGGGTGCGCAATCAGCCCCAGCATTTT.